Shown below are 14 T cell receptor beta chains from a single sample sequenced in a study of spatial heterogeneity in lung cancer. TCRdb independently ran MiXCR on the 5' RACE reads; one entry per CDR3 protein. The data contain about 56,000 distinct CDR3 sequences, 7.5% to 9% of them singletons. Time point defined: sample taken at primary tumor resection. Whole RNA came from tumor, nontumor lung or frozen PBMC and was sequenced without being sorted. The input for sequencing was PBMCs, taken at surgery. The receptors were gathered from a female donor with early-stage non-small cell lung cancer.

This clonotype was found many times. This chain uses TRBV5-1 with TRBJ2-5; D is perhaps TRBD1 or TRBD2 (6 bases each). Trimming shortened V by 3 bases and J by 5 bases, and 20 bases separated the two germline ends. The germline V gene encodes CDR1 SGHRS and CDR2 YFSETQ. The CDR3 length is 16 residues. CDR3 in amino acids: CASSSGYGGMRETQYF. The CDR3 nucleotides read TGCGCCAGCAGCTCGGGCTACGGGGGCATGAGGGAGACCCAGTACTTC.

The table lists this clonotype with a few counts. The V call is TRBV5-5, the J call TRBJ2-5, with 8 bases matching TRBD2. The CDR3 totals 16 residues. The germline CDR1 and CDR2 sequences are SGHKS and YYEKEE (reference sequence). V gave up 0 bases and J gave up 1 base; unmatched junction bases: 5. Here the CDR3 reads CASSLGGGQIQETQYF. CDR3 nucleotides: TGTGCCAGCAGCTTGGGCGGGGGGCAGATCCAAGAGACCCAGTACTTC. Complete variable domain (other parts from reference TRBV5-5 and TRBJ2-5): DAGVTQSPTHLIKTRGQQVTLRCSPISGHKSVSWYQQVLGQGPQFIFQYYEKEERGRGNFPDRFSARQFPNYSSELNVNALLLGDSALYLCASSLGGGQIQETQYFGPGTRLLVL.

This clonotype was seen many times. The chain uses TRBV20-1 and TRBJ2-7; 11 bases line up with TRBD2. V gave up 6 bases and J gave up 4 bases; unmatched junction bases: 5. From germline, CDR1 is DFQATT and CDR2 SNEGSKA (reference sequence). The CDR3 covers 13 residues. CDR3 protein: CSAILAGVYEQYF. The CDR3 nucleotides are TGCAGTGCCATACTAGCGGGAGTGTACGAGCAGTACTTC.

This clonotype has a count of ten or more. The chain uses TRBV9 and TRBJ2-3; tentatively, D is TRBD2 (5 bases). This CDR3 region has 15 residues. Per the germline V gene, CDR1 is SGDLS and CDR2 is YYNGEE. Trimming took off 0 bases at V and 1 base at J, with 9 bases between the two ends. The CDR3 loop reads CASSVEQRRTDTQYF. The CDR3 DNA reads TGTGCCAGCAGCGTAGAGCAGCGGCGCACAGATACGCAGTATTTT.

The CDR3: CASRPTSGSYNEQFF. The CDR3, as DNA: TGTGCCAGCAGGCCGACTAGCGGATCCTACAATGAGCAGTTCTTC. The chain recombines TRBV14 with TRBJ2-1; TRBD2 matches 9 bases. Germline V gene lookup returns CDR1 SGHDN and CDR2 FVKESK. This CDR3 comprises 15 residues. V was pared by 6 bases and J by 1 base, with 4 bases of the junction left unmatched.

In regard to this clonotype: Being one base from a much bigger clone, this may be a read error. The chain joins TRBV18 to TRBJ2-4, with 7 bases matching TRBD2. The CDR3 extends over 17 amino acids. Germline values: CDR1 KGHSH, CDR2 LQKENI. The CDR3 loop reads CASSPKTPAGDKDIQYF. The CDR3 coding sequence is TGTGCCAGCTCACCCAAGACTCCGGCGGGAGACAAAGACATTCAGTACTTC.

The chain is built from TRBV6-6 and TRBJ2-7; TRBD1 agrees at 11 bases. CDR1 and CDR2 from the germline V gene are MNHNY and SVGAGI (reference sequence). V lost 10 bases to trimming and J lost 7 bases; unmatched junction nucleotides: 9. There are 13 residues in the CDR3. CDR3 residues: CATWGQGEGEQYV. DNA for the CDR3: TGTGCCACCTGGGGACAGGGGGAGGGGGAGCAGTACGTC.

This clonotype was recorded many times. The J gene is TRBJ1-6, the V gene TRBV12-3 or TRBV12-4; D unclear. The CDR3 is 17 amino acids. V lost 5 bases, J lost 0 bases, and 14 bases lay in between. CDR3 nucleotide sequence: TGTGCCAGCAGTCCCTGGGCCCCGAGCTCCTATAATTCACCCCTCCACTTT. Its protein product is CASSPWAPSSYNSPLHF.

This clonotype occurred a few times. This chain joins TRBV24-1 and TRBJ2-3; the D gene is possibly TRBD2 (6 bases). Deletions cut 5 bases from V and 3 bases from J, with 17 bases between. Germline values: CDR1 KGHDR, CDR2 SFDVKD. The CDR3 is made up of 16 amino acids. Here the CDR3 reads CATSGGALAGTDTQYF. The CDR3 nucleotides are TGTGCCACCAGTGGCGGAGCACTAGCAGGGACAGATACGCAGTATTTT.

The gene calls are TRBV28 and TRBJ1-1; D perhaps matches TRBD1 (5 bases). CDR3 length equals 14 residues. The germline gives CDR1 MDHEN, CDR2 SYDVKM. V lost 3 bases and J 3 bases, leaving 11 bases between the germline ends. This chain's CDR3 is CASSLWQGYTEAFF. The DNA for the CDR3 is TGTGCCAGCAGTTTGTGGCAGGGATACACTGAAGCTTTCTTT.

This clonotype was counted many times. The V and J genes are TRBV7-9 and TRBJ2-1; D ambiguous. This CDR3 is 14 amino acids long. Looked up from germline, CDR1 is SEHNR and CDR2 is FQNEAQ (reference sequence). Trimming pared 5 bases from V and 2 bases from J, leaving 10 bases between. CDR3: CASSLDAAYNEQFF. In DNA, the CDR3 is TGTGCCAGCAGCCTCGACGCCGCCTACAATGAGCAGTTCTTC.

The table lists this clonotype with a few counts. The chain uses TRBV5-1 and TRBJ2-2, with D possibly matching TRBD1 (6 bases). The CDR3 is made up of 16 amino acids. Germline V CDR1 and CDR2: SGHRS, YFSETQ. V was trimmed by 4 bases and J by 2 bases, leaving 15 bases between them. This chain's CDR3 is CASSPFADRNTGELFF. The CDR3 DNA reads as TGCGCCAGCAGCCCCTTCGCGGACAGAAACACCGGGGAGCTGTTTTTT.

This clonotype was counted many times. The chain carries TRBV29-1 and TRBJ2-1; no clear D gene. CDR3 length: 11 residues. The V end was cut by 0 bases, the J end by 7 bases, with 4 bases between. Germline CDR1 and CDR2: SQVTM and ANQGSEA. This chain's CDR3 is CSVEDWNEQFF. The CDR3 bases are TGCAGCGTTGAAGATTGGAATGAGCAGTTCTTC.

This clonotype was counted only a few times. This sequence joins TRBV12-3 or TRBV12-4 and TRBJ2-7, with a weak D call TRBD2 (6 bases). This CDR3 is built from 11 residues. Trimming took off 7 bases at V and 9 bases at J, with 13 bases between the two ends. The CDR3 bases are TGTGCCAGCACCTCGGGAGTCGGGCAGTACTTC. This codes for CASTSGVGQYF.